A selection of T cell receptor beta chains follows, all from one sample in a study of blood T cells in healthy people across ages. One entry per CDR3 protein results from TCRdb running MiXCR on the 5' RACE reads. The table includes about 1.6 million distinct CDR3 sequences, 34% detected once. The sequenced sample was blood. The receptors were gathered from a woman younger than 45 in good health. Each CDR3 is given with its conserved first and last residue. Each record gives: CDR3 protein, CDR3 DNA, J gene, D gene, V gene, clone size. D genes are given only for firm matches. The size entry is marked missing in some rows and otherwise reads once, few, many or a size class.

CDR3: CSVSLGTGHGEQYF
DNA: TGCAGTGTTAGTCTAGGGACAGGGCACGGGGAGCAGTACTTC
J: TRBJ2-7
D: TRBD1
V: TRBV20-1
size: -

CDR3: CATSPSDGKETQYF
DNA: TGTGCCACCAGTCCCTCGGACGGTAAAGAGACCCAGTACTTC
J: TRBJ2-5
D: -
V: TRBV24-1
size: few

CDR3: CASSLQGGDTQYF
DNA: TGTGCCAGCAGTTTACAGGGAGGGGATACGCAGTATTTT
J: TRBJ2-3
D: TRBD2
V: TRBV27
size: many

CDR3: CASSGEGNQPQHF
DNA: TGTGCCAGCAGCGGGGAGGGAAATCAGCCCCAGCATTTT
J: TRBJ1-5
D: -
V: TRBV12-3/TRBV12-4
size: few

CDR3: CASSFSWGPDTQYF
DNA: TGTGCCAGCAGCTTCTCCTGGGGCCCAGATACGCAGTATTTT
J: TRBJ2-3
D: -
V: TRBV7-8
size: -

CDR3: CASSLVAGEADTQYF
DNA: TGTGCCAGCAGCTTAGTAGCGGGAGAAGCAGATACGCAGTATTTT
J: TRBJ2-3
D: TRBD2
V: TRBV7-2
size: many

CDR3: CASSKVGSGVLYEQYF
DNA: TGTGCCAGCAGCAAAGTGGGTAGCGGGGTCCTCTACGAGCAGTACTTC
J: TRBJ2-7
D: -
V: TRBV21-1
size: -

CDR3: CSAGRGYEQYF
DNA: TGCAGTGCTGGTCGGGGCTACGAGCAGTACTTC
J: TRBJ2-7
D: -
V: TRBV20-1
size: -

CDR3: CASSFGQVTMGEQYF
DNA: TGTGCCAGCAGCTTCGGACAGGTCACGATGGGGGAGCAGTACTTC
J: TRBJ2-5
D: TRBD1
V: TRBV7-8
size: -

CDR3: CAIGTSGYEQYF
DNA: TGTGCCATTGGGACTAGCGGTTACGAGCAGTACTTC
J: TRBJ2-7
D: TRBD2
V: TRBV27
size: few

CDR3: CASSDGGVSYNEQFF
DNA: TGTGCCAGCTCCGACGGGGGGGTTTCCTACAATGAGCAGTTCTTC
J: TRBJ2-1
D: TRBD2
V: TRBV9
size: few

CDR3: CSATGLEETQYF
DNA: TGCAGTGCTACAGGACTAGAGGAGACCCAGTACTTC
J: TRBJ2-5
D: TRBD2
V: TRBV20-1
size: few

CDR3: CSVSTQGVGYGYTF
DNA: TGCAGCGTGTCTACACAGGGGGTCGGCTATGGCTACACCTTC
J: TRBJ1-2
D: TRBD1
V: TRBV29-1
size: -

CDR3: CASSQDTGWNGNTIYF
DNA: TGTGCCAGCAGCCAAGATACGGGCTGGAATGGAAACACCATATATTTT
J: TRBJ1-3
D: -
V: TRBV3-1
size: -

CDR3: CASSQGSGGKYGQFF
DNA: TGCGCCAGCAGCCAAGGTAGCGGGGGAAAATATGGGCAGTTCTTC
J: TRBJ2-1
D: TRBD2
V: TRBV4-1
size: once

CDR3: CASTSGGAHNEQFF
DNA: TGTGCCAGCACGTCGGGGGGGGCACACAATGAGCAGTTCTTC
J: TRBJ2-1
D: TRBD2
V: TRBV27
size: few

CDR3: CASSGGGRHYEQYF
DNA: TGTGCCAGCAGTGGAGGGGGCAGGCACTACGAGCAGTACTTC
J: TRBJ2-7
D: TRBD1
V: TRBV6-1
size: -

CDR3: CASSLYAENTGELFF
DNA: TGTGCCAGCAGTTTATACGCTGAGAACACCGGGGAGCTGTTTTTT
J: TRBJ2-2
D: -
V: TRBV27
size: -

CDR3: CASSLPGEARGYTF
DNA: TGTGCCAGCAGTTTACCAGGGGAGGCAAGAGGCTACACCTTC
J: TRBJ1-2
D: -
V: TRBV28
size: -

CDR3: CASSYGGRSSYEQYF
DNA: TGTGCCAGCAGTTATGGAGGCAGGAGCTCCTACGAGCAGTACTTC
J: TRBJ2-7
D: -
V: TRBV11-1
size: few

CDR3: CASSEQGVGLWNEQFF
DNA: TGTGCCAGCAGTGAACAGGGGGTGGGACTGTGGAATGAGCAGTTCTTC
J: TRBJ2-1
D: -
V: TRBV6-1
size: -

CDR3: CSARRGHGVNEQFF
DNA: TGCAGTGCTCGACGGGGACACGGCGTGAATGAGCAGTTCTTC
J: TRBJ2-1
D: -
V: TRBV20-1
size: few

CDR3: CASSLTSGSFSYEQYF
DNA: TGTGCCAGCAGCTTGACTAGCGGTAGCTTCTCCTACGAGCAGTACTTC
J: TRBJ2-7
D: TRBD2
V: TRBV7-9
size: once

CDR3: CASSPLAGTYNEQFF
DNA: TGTGCCAGCTCACCCCTAGCGGGAACCTACAATGAGCAGTTCTTC
J: TRBJ2-1
D: TRBD2
V: TRBV18
size: few

CDR3: CAISDGGGTDTQYF
DNA: TGTGCCATCAGTGATGGCGGGGGCACAGATACGCAGTATTTT
J: TRBJ2-3
D: -
V: TRBV10-3
size: -

CDR3: CASRPSTGYEQYF
DNA: TGCGCTAGCAGGCCTAGTACAGGGTACGAGCAGTACTTC
J: TRBJ2-7
D: -
V: TRBV5-1
size: -